A single sample gave rise to the 6 T cell receptor beta chains below, sequenced in a study of identical twins. Using its own MiXCR run on the 5' RACE reads, TCRdb lists one record per CDR3 protein. The sample yields around 1.7 million distinct CDR3 sequences, roughly 35% seen once. Sequencing input: cord blood. These receptors all come from a newborn girl in good health.

The V call is TRBV11-2, the J call TRBJ2-1; perhaps D is TRBD1 or TRBD2 (5 bases each). Trimming cost V 0 bases and J 1 base, with 16 bases left between them. The CDR3 totals 18 residues. Germline loops: CDR1 SGHAT, CDR2 FQNNGV. CDR3 nucleotides: TGTGCCAGCAGCTTAGACAGGGACCTTTATATTTCCTACAATGAGCAGTTCTTC. This codes for CASSLDRDLYISYNEQFF.

The table lists this clonotype with a few counts. The chain has TRBV10-3 and TRBJ1-1; the D is unclear. CDR3 size: 12 residues. CDR1 and CDR2 from the germline V gene are ENHRY and SYGVKD. Trimming removed 6 bases at V and 7 bases at J, with 12 bases between. CDR3 in amino acids: CAISVRPFEAFF. For the CDR3, the DNA is TGTGCCATCAGCGTCCGGCCCTTTGAAGCTTTCTTT.

The rearrangement uses TRBV20-1 and TRBJ2-4; tentative D call: TRBD2 (6 bases). There are 16 residues in the CDR3. The germline V gene has CDR1 DFQATT and CDR2 SNEGSKA (reference sequence). V was shortened by 2 bases and J by 1 base, with 15 bases between the two germline ends. DNA for the CDR3: TGCAGTGCTAGATCCGGGGGAGGAGGCGCCAAAAACATTCAGTACTTC. Protein sequence: CSARSGGGGAKNIQYF.

The rearrangement joins TRBV5-1 to TRBJ2-6; D is undetermined. CDR1 SGHRS and CDR2 YFSETQ come from the germline V gene. The V gene lost 0 bases and the J gene lost 7 bases, with 5 bases spanning the gap. The length of the CDR3 is 13 residues. As DNA, the CDR3 is TGCGCCAGCAGCTTGGACACAGCCAACGTCCTGACTTTC. It encodes CASSLDTANVLTF.

Remarks on this clonotype: This may be a read error: a much more frequent sequence differs by one nucleotide. This chain connects TRBV29-1 to TRBJ2-5, with 11 bases matching TRBD2. This CDR3 has 15 residues. Germline loops: CDR1 SQVTM, CDR2 ANQGSEA. The V and J ends lost 2 bases and 11 bases, in that order; junction bases with no gene match: 13. The chain's CDR3 is CSVELVLAGGDEQYF. As DNA, the CDR3 is TGCAGCGTTGAATTAGTGTTAGCGGGAGGGGATGAGCAGTACTTC. Supplemented by reference TRBV29-1 and TRBJ2-5, the full variable domain reads SAVISQKPSRDICQRGTSLTIQCQVDSQVTMMFWYRQQPGQSLTLIATANQGSEATYESGFVIDKFPISRPNLTFSTLTVSNMSPEDSSIYLCSVELVLAGGDEQYFGPGTRLLVL.

Regarding this clonotype: One base away lies a much larger clone, so this may be a sequencing read error. V usage is TRBV10-3 and J usage is TRBJ2-5, with D unresolved. The CDR3 contains 14 residues. V dropped 6 bases and J dropped 11 bases, with 22 bases sitting between them. Germline lookup yields CDR1 ENHRY and CDR2 SYGVKD. The CDR3 sequence is CAISAETTFYVQYF. In nucleotides, the CDR3 is TGTGCCATCAGCGCCGAGACAACCTTCTACGTGCAGTACTTC.